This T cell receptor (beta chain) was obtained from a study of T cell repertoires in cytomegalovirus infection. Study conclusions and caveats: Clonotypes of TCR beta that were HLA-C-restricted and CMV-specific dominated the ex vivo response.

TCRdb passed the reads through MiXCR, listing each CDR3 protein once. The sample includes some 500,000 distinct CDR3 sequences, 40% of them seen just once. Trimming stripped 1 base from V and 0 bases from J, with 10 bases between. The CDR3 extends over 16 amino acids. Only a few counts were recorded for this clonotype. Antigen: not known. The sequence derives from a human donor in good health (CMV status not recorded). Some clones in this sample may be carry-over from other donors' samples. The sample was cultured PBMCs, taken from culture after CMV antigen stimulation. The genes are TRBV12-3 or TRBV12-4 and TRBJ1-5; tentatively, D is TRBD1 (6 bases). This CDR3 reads CASSLGQGISNQPQHF. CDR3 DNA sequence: TGTGCCAGCAGTTTAGGGCAGGGGATTAGCAATCAGCCCCAGCATTTT.